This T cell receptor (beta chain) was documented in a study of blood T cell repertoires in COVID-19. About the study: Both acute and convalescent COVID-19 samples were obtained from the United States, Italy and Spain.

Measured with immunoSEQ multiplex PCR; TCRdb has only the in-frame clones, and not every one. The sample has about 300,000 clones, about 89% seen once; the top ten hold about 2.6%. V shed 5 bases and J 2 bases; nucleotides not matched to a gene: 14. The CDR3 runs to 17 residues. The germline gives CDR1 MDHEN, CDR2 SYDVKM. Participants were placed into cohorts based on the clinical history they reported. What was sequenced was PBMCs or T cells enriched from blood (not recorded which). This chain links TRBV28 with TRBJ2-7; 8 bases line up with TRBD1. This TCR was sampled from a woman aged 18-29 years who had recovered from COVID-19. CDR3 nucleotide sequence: TGTGCCAGCAGTCCGGATTACAGGGGGTTCCCTCCCTACGAGCAGTACTTC. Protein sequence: CASSPDYRGFPPYEQYF.